The 16 T cell receptor beta chains below come from one sample, sequenced in a study of blood T cell repertoires in COVID-19. Assay: immunoSEQ multiplex PCR; the TCRdb copy retains only in-frame clones and omits some. This table has about 250,000 clones, 85% to 95% appearing once. The sequenced sample was peripheral blood. The receptors shown here come from a young man with COVID-19, enrolled during active disease.

The CDR3 DNA reads TGTGCCAGCAGCGTAGGTCAGGGGGAAACTGAAGCTTTCTTT. Protein product: CASSVGQGETEAFF. The genes are TRBV9 and TRBJ1-1; 7 positions match TRBD1. Trimming removed 0 bases from V and 5 bases from J; junction bases left unmatched: 4. Germline CDR1 SGDLS, CDR2 YYNGEE. This CDR3 spans 14 amino acids.

V usage is TRBV11-2 and J usage is TRBJ1-2; 8 bases match TRBD1. V was clipped by 1 base and J by 4 bases; unmatched bases: 11. This CDR3 is 17 amino acids long. CDR1 SGHAT and CDR2 FQNNGV come from the germline V gene. The DNA for the CDR3 is TGTGCCAGCAGCTTAGGGCAGGGGGCGCCTTATGCCTATGGCTACACCTTC. Protein sequence: CASSLGQGAPYAYGYTF.

The chain is built from TRBV9 and TRBJ1-6; TRBD1 is a possible D gene (5 bases). Trimming took 3 bases from V and 0 from J, leaving 10 bases between them. The CDR3 is 16 amino acids. The germline gives CDR1 SGDLS, CDR2 YYNGEE. The CDR3 reads CASSADTSSYNSPLHF. The CDR3 DNA reads as TGTGCCAGCAGCGCGGACACCAGCTCCTATAATTCACCCCTCCACTTT.

This chain uses TRBV7-9 with TRBJ2-1; TRBD2 agrees at 13 bases. The CDR3 runs to 15 residues. Germline CDR1 reads SEHNR; CDR2 reads FQNEAQ (reference sequence). With 9 bases clipped from V and 3 bases from J, the junction kept 5 bases outside the gene matches. CDR3 bases: TGTGCCAGTGCACTAGCGGGGGGGAACTACAATGAGCAGTTCTTC. Encoded protein: CASALAGGNYNEQFF.

This chain connects TRBV9 to TRBJ1-3, with D possibly being TRBD1 (5 bases). Trimming stripped 3 bases from V and 8 bases from J, with 12 bases between. Germline assignment: CDR1 SGDLS and CDR2 YYNGEE. CDR3 length equals 13 residues. The CDR3 here is CASSGRQGDTIYF. CDR3 in DNA: TGTGCCAGCAGCGGCCGGCAGGGCGACACCATATATTTT.

The V and J genes are TRBV19 and TRBJ1-2; D gene unclear. The CDR3 contains 12 residues. Germline CDR1 LNHDA, CDR2 SQIVND (reference sequence). V was pared by 6 bases and J by 4 bases, with 9 bases between. The CDR3 DNA sequence: TGTGCCAGTAGAACGGGAGTCTATGGCTACACCTTC. This codes for CASRTGVYGYTF.

This clone was seen only a few times. The gene calls are TRBV30 and TRBJ2-1; D is possibly TRBD2 (6 bases). The ends were cut back, 1 base at V and 12 bases at J, with 13 bases in the middle. Germline V gene lookup returns CDR1 GTSNPN and CDR2 SVGIG (reference sequence). The length of the CDR3 is 12 residues. In DNA, the CDR3 is TGTGCCTGGAGTGGCGGGGCCGTGGGGCAGTTCTTC. Amino acid sequence: CAWSGGAVGQFF.

This sequence joins TRBV6-5 and TRBJ1-1, with D perhaps TRBD1 (5 bases). Germline-derived CDR1 and CDR2 are MNHEY and SVGAGI. CDR3 length: 13 residues. The germline V and J ends were trimmed by 8 bases and 4 bases, with 14 bases remaining between them. The CDR3 here is CASLQGWGTEAFF. CDR3 nucleotides: TGTGCCAGCCTTCAGGGTTGGGGCACTGAAGCTTTCTTT.

The V call is TRBV12-3 or TRBV12-4, the J call TRBJ1-5; D not certain. Trimming left V 6 bases short and J 5 bases short, with 8 bases between. The length of the CDR3 is 12 residues. The CDR3 loop is CASSRSDQPQHF. In nucleotides, the CDR3 is TGTGCCAGCAGCAGGTCAGATCAGCCCCAGCATTTT.

The chain employs TRBV6-5 and TRBJ2-1; the D gene is possibly TRBD1 (9 bases). The CDR3 sequence is 16 residues long. Germline-derived CDR1 and CDR2 are MNHEY and SVGAGI. Trimming removed 3 bases from V and 7 bases from J, with 19 bases in between. The CDR3 DNA reads TGTGCCAGCAGTTATAGCGGGACAGGGATGGGGAATGAGCAGTTCTTC. Translating gives CASSYSGTGMGNEQFF.

V usage is TRBV5-1 and J usage is TRBJ1-3; no clear D. Trimming removed 1 base at V and 4 bases at J, with 15 bases between. Germline-derived CDR1 and CDR2 are SGHRS and YFSETQ. The CDR3 extends over 16 amino acids. CDR3 protein: CASSLSGGRFGNTIYF. CDR3 DNA: TGCGCCAGCAGCTTGTCAGGAGGGAGATTCGGAAACACCATATATTTT. Supplemented by reference TRBV5-1 and TRBJ1-3, the full variable domain reads KAGVTQTPRYLIKTRGQQVTLSCSPISGHRSVSWYQQTPGQGLQFLFEYFSETQRNKGNFPGRFSGRQFSNSRSEMNVSTLELGDSALYLCASSLSGGRFGNTIYFGEGSWLTVV.

This clone has just one count. The chain carries TRBV9 and TRBJ2-5; D is perhaps TRBD1 (5 bases). Trimming took 3 bases from V and 2 from J, leaving 8 bases between them. From germline, CDR1 is SGDLS and CDR2 YYNGEE. The length of the CDR3 is 13 residues. CDR3 amino acids: CASSATGQETQYF. CDR3 coding DNA: TGTGCCAGCAGCGCAACAGGACAAGAGACCCAGTACTTC.

This clone came up a few times. The chain uses TRBV5-1 and TRBJ1-1; 9 bases match TRBD1. Germline values: CDR1 SGHRS, CDR2 YFSETQ. The CDR3 sequence is 17 residues long. Germline trimming cut 4 bases from V and 4 bases from J; bases unmatched to any gene: 14. The CDR3 loop is CASSPNPGQGMATEAFF. CDR3 bases: TGCGCCAGCAGCCCCAACCCGGGACAGGGTATGGCCACTGAAGCTTTCTTT. The complete variable domain, with remaining parts taken from reference TRBV5-1 and TRBJ1-1, reads KAGVTQTPRYLIKTRGQQVTLSCSPISGHRSVSWYQQTPGQGLQFLFEYFSETQRNKGNFPGRFSGRQFSNSRSEMNVSTLELGDSALYLCASSPNPGQGMATEAFFGQGTRLTVV.

The rearrangement uses TRBV9 and TRBJ2-4; weak D call: TRBD2 (6 bases). The V end lost 4 bases, the J end lost 7 bases, and 15 bases lay between the germline ends. The V gene's germline CDR1 is SGDLS and CDR2 YYNGEE. The CDR3 has 14 amino acids. CDR3 region: CASSLGLSGNIQYF. DNA of the CDR3: TGTGCCAGCAGCCTCGGACTAAGCGGTAACATTCAGTACTTC.

This chain uses TRBV11-2 with TRBJ1-4; D possibly corresponds to TRBD1 (5 bases). The germline V gene encodes CDR1 SGHAT and CDR2 FQNNGV. The CDR3 is made up of 16 amino acids. The ends were cut back, 7 bases at V and 5 bases at J, with 20 bases in the middle. In DNA, the CDR3 is TGTGCCAGCACCCAGCGGGAGGGGTCCCTCAATGAAAAACTGTTTTTT. Its translation is CASTQREGSLNEKLFF. Full variable domain (outside the CDR3, taken from reference TRBV11-2 and TRBJ1-4): EAGVAQSPRYKIIEKRQSVAFWCNPISGHATLYWYQQILGQGPKLLIQFQNNGVVDDSQLPKDRFSAERLKGVDSTLKIQPAKLEDSAVYLCASTQREGSLNEKLFFGSGTQLSVL.

The V call is TRBV28, the J call TRBJ2-3; 9 positions agree with TRBD1. This CDR3 is built from 16 residues. Unmatched junction bases numbered 17, after V lost 10 bases and J lost 6 bases. CDR1 and CDR2 (germline): MDHEN, SYDVKM. For the CDR3, the DNA is TGTGCCACAACCGCGTTACCGGGACAGGGCCATGATACGCAGTATTTT. Translated, it gives CATTALPGQGHDTQYF. Supplemented by reference TRBV28 and TRBJ2-3, the full variable domain reads DVKVTQSSRYLVKRTGEKVFLECVQDMDHENMFWYRQDPGLGLRLIYFSYDVKMKEKGDIPEGYSVSREKKERFSLILESASTNQTSMYLCATTALPGQGHDTQYFGPGTRLTVL.